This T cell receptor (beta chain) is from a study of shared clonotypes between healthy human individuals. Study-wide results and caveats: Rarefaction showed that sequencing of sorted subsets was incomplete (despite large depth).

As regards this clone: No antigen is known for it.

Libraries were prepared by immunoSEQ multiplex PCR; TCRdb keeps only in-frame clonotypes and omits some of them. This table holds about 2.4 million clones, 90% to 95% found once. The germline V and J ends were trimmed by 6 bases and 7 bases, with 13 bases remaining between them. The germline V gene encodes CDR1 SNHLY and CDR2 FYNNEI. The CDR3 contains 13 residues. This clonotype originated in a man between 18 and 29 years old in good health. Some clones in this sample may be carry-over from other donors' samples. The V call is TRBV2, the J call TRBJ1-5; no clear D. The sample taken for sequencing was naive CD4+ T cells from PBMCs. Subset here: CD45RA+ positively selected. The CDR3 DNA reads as TGTGCCAGCAGCGCCCTCGGGGTACAGCCCCAGCATTTT. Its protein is CASSALGVQPQHF.